The clone carrying this TCR beta chain came up a few times. Original methodology: It was from reference gene primer amplification that nucleated cell counts were estimated. Profiled with immunoSEQ multiplex PCR; TCRdb holds only in-frame clones, not every one. The V and J calls and clone size come from that table; D and trimming were worked out from the DNA. The sample records about 140,000 clones, 75% to 90% being singletons. The data are from a study of blood T cell repertoires in COVID-19. The CDR3 has 16 amino acids. With 2 bases removed from V and 8 bases from J, the gap between germline ends came to 18 bases. Germline V gene sequence: CDR1 SGHAT, CDR2 FQNNGV.

The chain couples TRBV11-2 to TRBJ1-4, with no clear D. This clonotype was obtained from a woman of 80 years or more with acute or convalescent COVID-19. The sample consisted of peripheral blood. CDR3 sequence (DNA): TGTGCCAGCAGCTTAATGGGCAACTTCATTTCAGAAAAACTGTTTTTT. Translation gives CASSLMGNFISEKLFF.